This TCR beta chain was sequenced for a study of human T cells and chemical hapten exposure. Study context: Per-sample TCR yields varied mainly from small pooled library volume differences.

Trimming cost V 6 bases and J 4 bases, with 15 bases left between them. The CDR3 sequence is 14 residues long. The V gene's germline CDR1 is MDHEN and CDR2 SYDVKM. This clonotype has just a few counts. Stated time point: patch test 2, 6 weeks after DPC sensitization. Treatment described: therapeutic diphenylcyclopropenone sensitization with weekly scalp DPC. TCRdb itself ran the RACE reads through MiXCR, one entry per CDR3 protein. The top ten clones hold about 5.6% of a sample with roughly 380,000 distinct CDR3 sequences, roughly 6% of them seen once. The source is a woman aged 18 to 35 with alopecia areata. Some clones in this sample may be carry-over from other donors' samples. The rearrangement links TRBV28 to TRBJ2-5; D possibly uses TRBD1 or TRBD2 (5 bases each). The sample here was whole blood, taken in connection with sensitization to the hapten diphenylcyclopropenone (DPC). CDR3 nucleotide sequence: TGTGCCAGCAGCCCTCCCGGGGCAGGAGAGACCCAGTACTTC. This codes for CASSPPGAGETQYF. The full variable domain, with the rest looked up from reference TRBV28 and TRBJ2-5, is DVKVTQSSRYLVKRTGEKVFLECVQDMDHENMFWYRQDPGLGLRLIYFSYDVKMKEKGDIPEGYSVSREKKERFSLILESASTNQTSMYLCASSPPGAGETQYFGPGTRLLVL.